The T cell receptor beta chain under discussion was sequenced for a study of shared clonotypes between healthy human individuals. Broader study findings: At large depth, rarefaction still showed sorted-subset sequencing to be incomplete. Approximately 4.9% of naive CD4 clonotypes were shared across a handful of donors. Sampling involved blood alone; tissue repertoires likely differ.

On this clone itself: Its antigen is unknown.

V was trimmed by 2 bases and J by 5 bases, leaving 17 bases between them. The CDR3 sequence is 16 residues long. The germline V gene encodes CDR1 SGHDT and CDR2 YYEEEE. The assay was immunoSEQ multiplex PCR, and TCRdb's table has in-frame clones only and misses some. Of about 580,000 clones listed, roughly 98% are singletons. Naive CD8 cells, CD45RO-negative and positively selected for CCR7, excluded terminally differentiated effector memory CD45RA+ cells. Healthy HIV-negative adults without recent acute infections or vaccinations served as donors. This chain connects TRBV5-6 to TRBJ1-5, with D unclear. Sequencing used naive CD8+ T cells sorted from blood. The receptor's source is a man aged 25 to 40 in good health. Here the CDR3 reads CASSFGAPEPYQPQHF. The CDR3 DNA sequence: TGTGCCAGCAGCTTTGGTGCGCCAGAACCCTATCAGCCCCAGCATTTT.